This T cell receptor beta chain was profiled in a study of Graves' ophthalmopathy and Graves' hyperthyroidism. Points from the study as a whole: Blood also harbored most expanded thyroid clonotypes above 0.001 frequency. Progression of ophthalmopathy was predicted by the model with roughly 71% sensitivity and 72% to 85% specificity.

RNA transcripts were the source from which TCR beta CDR3 regions were amplified. HTBI-primed RT-PCR formed the first round, and a multiplex PCR formed the second. TCRdb re-called the multiplex PCR reads with MiXCR, one entry per CDR3 protein. The sample has about 740,000 distinct CDR3 sequences; roughly 41% are singletons. The CDR3 totals 14 residues. Germline CDR1 ENHRY, CDR2 SYGVKD. The PBMCs were taken from approximately 11 ml of fresh peripheral blood. About this clonotype itself: The antigen is unknown. One end of the junction fails to match germline, which may point to a read error.

What was sequenced was peripheral blood. V is TRBV10-3 and J is TRBJ2-3; 9 nucleotides match TRBD1. The receptor's source is an adult man with Graves' ophthalmopathy. The CDR3 nucleotides read TGTGCCAGCAGTCCCGGGACAGGGTCCGGTACGCAGTATTTT. Residues: CASSPGTGSGTQYF.